The present T cell receptor beta chain was sequenced within a study of identical twins. Study-level results: Cord blood's abundant beta clonotypes had fewer insertions, unlike memory repertoires. Excess low generation probability was seen in twin-shared out-of-frame alpha sequences.

Every sampled donor was Caucasian and healthy. This clonotype appeared many times. What it binds is not known. Through template switching, a universal primer site was introduced, and the cDNA contained unique molecular identifiers. TCRdb reanalysed the 5' RACE reads using MiXCR and keeps one entry per CDR3 protein. The sample consists of about 530,000 distinct CDR3 sequences, approximately 16% of them appearing once. The V gene lost 1 base and the J gene lost 4 bases, with 17 bases spanning the gap. The CDR3 loop spans 17 amino acids. Germline values: CDR1 MDHEN, CDR2 SYDVKM. The same data also went into a second study, on yellow fever vaccine responses in identical twins.

The source material was CD4+ T cells sorted from blood. V is TRBV28 and J is TRBJ2-1; perhaps TRBD2 as D (5 bases). The TCR originated in a woman aged 18 to 35 in good health. The CDR3 sequence: CASSLSPTSPPYNEQFF. CDR3 bases: TGTGCCAGCAGTTTATCCCCAACTAGTCCACCTTACAATGAGCAGTTCTTC.